One and the same sample provided the 28 T cell receptor beta chains below, sequenced in a study of OX40 agonist ivuxolimab in advanced cancers. The library was built by means of the immunoSEQ multiplex PCR assay. Imported from immuneACCESS, the table was reduced by TCRdb to in-frame sequences with V and J called. These copies leave out some clones; in studies compared against another copy, an unresolved V gene accounts for under half, and the cause of the remainder is not known. In all, the sample holds about 73,000 clones, and about 93% of those were seen once. 0.44% of the sample goes to the ten largest clones. The source was CD4+ or CD8+ T cells sorted from blood, collected in a trial of the OX40 agonist ivuxolimab. The receptors were sampled from an adult with an advanced solid tumor such as melanoma, head and neck, liver or kidney cancer.

The V call is TRBV10-3, the J call TRBJ2-3, with 9 bases lining up with TRBD2. The V and J ends lost 2 bases and 4 bases, in that order; junction bases with no gene match: 10. In germline, CDR1 is ENHRY, CDR2 SYGVKD. This CDR3 contains 17 residues. The CDR3: CAISEPEGAGGSDTQYF. CDR3 bases: TGTGCCATCAGTGAGCCTGAAGGGGCGGGAGGGTCAGATACGCAGTATTTT.

The chain is built from TRBV7-6 and TRBJ2-1; D might be TRBD1 (6 bases). Germline V gene lookup returns CDR1 SGHVS and CDR2 FNYEAQ. The CDR3 loop spans 13 amino acids. V was clipped by 4 bases and J by 8 bases, with 12 bases between them. The CDR3 loop is CASSSYRVHEQFF. As DNA, the CDR3 is TGTGCCAGCAGCTCCTACAGGGTCCATGAGCAGTTCTTC.

CDR3 region: CASSSRLRGDTQYF. The DNA of the CDR3 is TGTGCCAGCAGTTCACGGCTGAGGGGGGATACGCAGTATTTT. This chain links TRBV27 with TRBJ2-3; TRBD1 is a possible D gene (6 bases). The V gene lost 4 bases and the J gene lost 6 bases, with 14 bases spanning the gap. Per the germline V gene, CDR1 is MNHEY and CDR2 is SMNVEV (reference sequence). CDR3 length equals 14 residues.

This clone was seen a single time. The chain is built from TRBV9 and TRBJ2-1; D is uncertain. The CDR3 length is 14 residues. Germline V gene data show CDR1 as SGDLS and CDR2 as YYNGEE. V lost 0 bases and J lost 3, with 7 bases in between. The CDR3 bases are TGTGCCAGCAGCGTAGGTTCTAGCTACAATGAGCAGTTCTTC. Protein: CASSVGSSYNEQFF.

CDR3 region: CATSRDQLGGEQYF. The CDR3 DNA reads TGTGCCACCAGCAGAGATCAGTTGGGAGGCGAGCAGTACTTC. The J gene is TRBJ2-7, the V gene TRBV15, with D possibly being TRBD2 (6 bases). This CDR3 has 14 residues. Trimming removed 0 bases from V and 6 bases from J, with 12 bases in between. Germline V gives CDR1 LNHNV, CDR2 YYDKDF (reference sequence).

The CDR3 spells CASSPPGLAGHEQFF. CDR3 in DNA: TGCGCCAGCAGCCCTCCGGGACTAGCGGGACATGAGCAGTTCTTC. The chain links TRBV10-1 to TRBJ2-1; 13 nucleotides align to TRBD2. CDR3 length: 15 residues. Trimming cost V 6 bases and J 8 bases; bases outside gene matches: 7. Germline V gene sequence: CDR1 WNHNN, CDR2 SYGVQD (reference sequence).

This sequence joins TRBV7-5 and TRBJ2-7; the table's TRBD2 call for D was not verified on the DNA. TRBV7-5 is a known pseudogene. The CDR3 consists of 16 residues. The CDR3 sequence is CVRFVRTSGRFYEQYF. DNA for the CDR3: TGTGTCAGATTCGTCAGGACTAGCGGGAGGTTCTACGAGCAGTACTTC.

The chain links TRBV7-2 to TRBJ2-7, with D possibly being TRBD1 or TRBD2 (5 bases each). V shed 5 bases and J shed 9 bases, with 17 bases lying between them. The CDR3 is 13 residues long. Germline V gene sequence: CDR1 SGHTA, CDR2 FQGNSA. CDR3 region: CASSPGTSVLQYF. The CDR3 nucleotides are TGTGCCAGCAGCCCGGGGACCTCAGTTTTGCAGTACTTC.

V is TRBV29-1 and J is TRBJ2-2; D gene unclear. Trimming cost V 7 bases and J 6 bases, with 9 bases left between them. This CDR3 comprises 11 residues. Germline-derived CDR1 and CDR2 are SQVTM and ANQGSEA. CDR3 amino acids: CSARLSGELFF. The CDR3 DNA follows: TGCAGCGCCCGACTTTCCGGGGAGCTGTTTTTT.

V usage is TRBV5-1 and J usage is TRBJ1-4, with 7 bases that match TRBD1. J gave up 7 bases and V 3 bases, and 6 bases lay outside the gene matches. The CDR3 contains 14 residues. The V gene's germline CDR1 is SGHRS and CDR2 YFSETQ. The CDR3 nucleotides are TGCGCCAGCAGCTATGACAGGGAGGGTGAAAAACTGTTTTTT. This sequence encodes CASSYDREGEKLFF.

This chain joins TRBV6-5 and TRBJ2-5; tentatively, D is TRBD2 (6 bases). The CDR3 runs to 13 residues. The germline V and J ends were trimmed by 7 bases and 4 bases, with 13 bases remaining between them. Germline V lookup: CDR1 MNHEY, CDR2 SVGAGI. CDR3 nucleotide sequence: TGTGCCAGCACCTTGTCGGGAGCAGAGACCCAGTACTTC. Its protein product is CASTLSGAETQYF.

This sequence joins TRBV5-3 and TRBJ1-4, with 10 bases fitting TRBD1. TRBV5-3 is labeled an ORF, and its function is uncertain. The CDR3 has 16 amino acids. The ends lost 4 bases at V and 6 bases at J; junction bases unmatched: 9. The DNA of the CDR3 is TGTGCCAGAAGCATCGAAACCGGGACAGGGGATGAAAAACTGTTTTTT. As protein: CARSIETGTGDEKLFF.

This rearrangement joins TRBV27 to TRBJ2-7; D might be TRBD2 (5 bases). Deletions cut 6 bases from V and 0 bases from J, with 9 bases between. Germline values: CDR1 MNHEY, CDR2 SMNVEV (reference sequence). The CDR3 runs to 13 residues. The CDR3 DNA follows: TGTGCCAGCAGCCGCCGGGACTCCTACGAGCAGTACTTC. This translates into CASSRRDSYEQYF.

The rearrangement joins TRBV6-1 to TRBJ2-1, with 9 bases lining up with TRBD2. The CDR3 contains 18 residues. V lost 2 bases to trimming and J lost 2 bases; unmatched junction nucleotides: 10. Germline V gene lookup returns CDR1 MNHNS and CDR2 SASEGT. The CDR3 loop reads CASSERRTSASPYNEQFF. The CDR3 region has the DNA TGTGCCAGCAGTGAAAGGAGGACTAGCGCTAGCCCCTACAATGAGCAGTTCTTC.

The chain joins TRBV7-9 to TRBJ1-3; TRBD1 agrees at 7 bases. CDR1 and CDR2 from the germline V gene are SEHNR and FQNEAQ (reference sequence). This CDR3 contains 16 residues. The V segment lost 3 bases and the J segment 4 bases; nucleotides outside the gene matches: 9. This CDR3 reads CASSFEETGPGNTIYF. The CDR3 region has the DNA TGTGCCAGCAGCTTCGAAGAGACAGGGCCAGGAAACACCATATATTTT.

The V call is TRBV4-3, the J call TRBJ2-1, with a tentative D call TRBD2 (5 bases). The CDR3 is made up of 14 amino acids. Trimming pared 2 bases from V and 12 bases from J, leaving 17 bases between. In germline, CDR1 is LGHNA, CDR2 YSLEER. CDR3 loop: CASSQHTLGGGQFF. The CDR3 DNA sequence: TGCGCCAGCAGCCAACATACTCTAGGAGGTGGGCAGTTCTTC.

This chain joins TRBV10-1 and TRBJ2-3; 10 nucleotides align to TRBD2. The CDR3 has 15 amino acids. Per germline, CDR1 WNHNN and CDR2 SYGVQD (reference sequence). The V and J ends lost 5 bases and 5 bases, in that order; junction bases with no gene match: 7. This CDR3 reads CASSKLAGAGDTQYF. Here the CDR3 DNA reads TGCGCCAGCAGTAAGCTAGCGGGAGCGGGAGATACGCAGTATTTT.

This chain uses TRBV10-3 with TRBJ2-3; 7 bases map to TRBD2. V lost 8 bases and J lost 8; bases outside the gene matches: 10. The CDR3 is made up of 13 amino acids. Germline V lookup: CDR1 ENHRY, CDR2 SYGVKD. The DNA for the CDR3 is TGTGCCATCGGTTCGGCGGGAGCGGGTACGCAGTATTTT. Protein product: CAIGSAGAGTQYF.

V gene TRBV6-6 combines with J gene TRBJ2-1; D ambiguous. Germline CDR1 MNHNY, CDR2 SVGAGI (reference sequence). Trimming shortened V by 0 bases and J by 6 bases, and 3 bases separated the two germline ends. This CDR3 is 12 amino acids long. The CDR3 here is CASSYSLNEQFF. The CDR3 nucleotides read TGTGCCAGCAGTTACTCTCTCAATGAGCAGTTCTTC.

This chain joins TRBV25-1 and TRBJ2-1, with 11 bases aligning to TRBD2. Germline CDR1 is MGHDK and CDR2 is SYGVNS. V shed 4 bases, J shed 6 bases, and the junction held 8 bases outside the gene matches. The CDR3 is made up of 16 amino acids. CDR3 sequence reads: CASSGGTSGAGNEQFF. The CDR3 bases are TGTGCCAGCAGTGGAGGGACTAGCGGAGCGGGCAATGAGCAGTTCTTC.

This clone was counted once. This sequence joins TRBV11-2 and TRBJ2-5; TRBD2 agrees at 12 bases. The J call may be incorrect, as the DNA end agrees better with TRBJ2-7. The CDR3 is made up of 15 amino acids. Germline CDR1 SGHAT, CDR2 FQNNGV. The CDR3 DNA sequence: TGTGCCAGCAGTGAGTCGACTAGCGGGAGATACGAGCAGTACTTC. As protein: CASSESTSGRYEQYF.

J is TRBJ2-5 and V is TRBV30, with 10 bases matching TRBD2. This CDR3 contains 15 residues. Germline assignment: CDR1 GTSNPN and CDR2 SVGIG (reference sequence). V gave up 3 bases and J gave up 1 base; unmatched junction bases: 5. In DNA form, the CDR3 reads TGTGCCTGGAGCAGGACTAGCGGATTCCAAGAGACCCAGTACTTC. This codes for CAWSRTSGFQETQYF.

This clone was detected once. This chain links TRBV18 with TRBJ2-7, with 10 bases matching TRBD1. J gave up 7 bases and V 3 bases, and 3 bases lay outside the gene matches. The CDR3 extends over 13 amino acids. Germline V CDR1 and CDR2: KGHSH, LQKENI. CDR3 coding DNA: TGTGCCAGCTCACCCGGGACAGGGGATGAGCAGTACTTC. Translation: CASSPGTGDEQYF.

The gene calls are TRBV18 and TRBJ2-7; D is uncertain. CDR3 length: 13 amino acids. Between the trimmed V and J ends, which lost 5 bases and 5 bases, there was a span of 13 bases. Germline V lookup: CDR1 KGHSH, CDR2 LQKENI. The CDR3 coding sequence is TGTGCCAGCTCAACGGTCGAGCAGGACGAGCAGTACTTC. It yields the protein CASSTVEQDEQYF.

This chain links TRBV5-1 with TRBJ1-1; 8 bases are a match to TRBD1. This CDR3 has 14 residues. The J segment lost 1 base and the V segment lost 4 bases, leaving 3 bases of the junction unmatched. Germline values: CDR1 SGHRS, CDR2 YFSETQ. Here the CDR3 reads CASSIGQGNTEAFF. For the CDR3, the DNA is TGCGCCAGCAGCATCGGACAGGGGAACACTGAAGCTTTCTTT.

This clone is a singleton in its sample. V is TRBV6-4 and J is TRBJ2-3; D perhaps matches TRBD1 (6 bases). Germline CDR1 MRHNA, CDR2 SNTAGT. The V and J ends lost 3 bases and 6 bases respectively, with 13 bases between them. The CDR3 is made up of 14 amino acids. The CDR3 region has the DNA TGTGCCAGCAGTGAGGGCTTCCAGGGGGATACGCAGTATTTT. It encodes CASSEGFQGDTQYF.

V gene TRBV19 combines with J gene TRBJ1-1; D may be TRBD1 (5 bases). V lost 9 bases to trimming and J lost 2 bases, with 19 bases between them. The CDR3 is 15 residues long. Germline V gene sequence: CDR1 LNHDA, CDR2 SQIVND (reference sequence). CDR3 loop: CASSVLGGLNTEAFF. The DNA of the CDR3 is TGTGCCAGCTCCGTATTGGGGGGGTTAAACACTGAAGCTTTCTTT.

This chain links TRBV19 with TRBJ2-1; D gene uncertain. The CDR3 has 13 residues. Germline-derived CDR1 and CDR2 are LNHDA and SQIVND (reference sequence). The ends were cut back, 3 bases at V and 9 bases at J, with 12 bases in the middle. The CDR3, as DNA: TGTGCCAGTAGTATGGGTCTCCCCGCTGAGCAGTTCTTC. Protein product: CASSMGLPAEQFF.